This T cell receptor beta chain was sequenced in a study of memory CD4+ T cells and cytomegalovirus serostatus. Overall study: Of the healthy Belgian adults, 9 were CMV seropositive and 24 seronegative. The study's findings and limits: Repertoires predicted CMV serostatus with median bootstrapped AUC of about 0.95. Suggested: most of the CMV-linked TCR signature lies in CD4+ memory cells. Each of 55 to 80 CMV-associated TCRbeta sequences occurred in one to five individuals.

Trimming cost V 5 bases and J 5 bases; bases outside gene matches: 8. The CDR3 sequence is 14 residues long. Germline assignment: CDR1 SEHNR and CDR2 FQNEAQ (reference sequence). Generated by immunoSEQ multiplex PCR, the TCRdb table keeps only in-frame clones and is missing some. Altogether about 53,000 clones are present, roughly 81% being singletons, with the ten largest covering around 1.1%. Concerning this clone itself: What it binds is unknown.

Single viable CD3+CD4+CD8-CD45RO+ cells were sorted as the memory CD4+ T cells. Sequenced input: memory CD4+ T cells from blood. V and J are TRBV7-9 and TRBJ1-1; 7 positions agree with TRBD1. This clonotype originated in an adult in good health and CMV-seronegative. In DNA form, the CDR3 reads TGTGCCAGCAGCGACAGGGTAGAAGGGACTGAAGCTTTCTTT. Translated: CASSDRVEGTEAFF.